This T cell receptor beta chain was sequenced during a study of T-cell memory formation after mild COVID-19. For the study at large: Clusters of TCRs were largely donor specific.

To note about this clonotype: What it binds is unknown.

TCR alpha and TCR beta cDNA libraries carrying sample barcodes and UMIs were produced by 5'RACE using constant-segment primers. TCRdb independently ran MiXCR on the 5' RACE reads; one entry per CDR3 protein. Of about 470,000 distinct CDR3 sequences in the sample, 18% were seen once. Study conclusions and caveats: Clones contracting over day 15 to 85 were CD4/CD8 balanced, with later expanders leaning CD4+. For second-wave clones that peaked at day 37, SARS-CoV-2 specificity went unverified.

CDR3 length equals 15 residues. Germline-derived CDR1 and CDR2 are DFQATT and SNEGSKA (reference sequence). V was clipped by 0 bases and J by 0 bases, with 9 bases between them. This sequence joins TRBV20-1 and TRBJ2-1, with a tentative D call TRBD2 (6 bases). The source material was PBMCs or a T cell subset sorted from them (not recorded which). The source is an adult woman who had mild COVID-19 (a few samples of this study predate the infection). Cell type and time point are not known. The CDR3 loop is CSARDPSVSYNEQFF. The DNA of the CDR3 is TGCAGTGCTAGAGATCCTAGCGTCTCCTACAATGAGCAGTTCTTC.